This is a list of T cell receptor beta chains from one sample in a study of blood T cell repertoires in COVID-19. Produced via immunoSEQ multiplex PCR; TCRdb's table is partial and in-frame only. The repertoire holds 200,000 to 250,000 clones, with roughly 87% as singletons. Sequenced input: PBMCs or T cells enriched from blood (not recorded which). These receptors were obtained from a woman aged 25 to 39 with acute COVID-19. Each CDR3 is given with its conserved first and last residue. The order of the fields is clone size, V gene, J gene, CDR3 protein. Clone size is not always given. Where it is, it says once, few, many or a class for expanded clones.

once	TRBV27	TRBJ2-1	CASSSPGQVNNEQFF
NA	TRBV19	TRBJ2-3	CATRTSGRADTQYF
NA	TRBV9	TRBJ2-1	CASSVVGSSGTYNEQFF
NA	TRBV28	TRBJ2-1	CASRVEAGGINEQFF
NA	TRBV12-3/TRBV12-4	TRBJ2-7	CASSFGPGEQYF
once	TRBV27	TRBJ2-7	CASRAGPGGSYEQYF
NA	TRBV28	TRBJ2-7	CASSFYGTSAYEQYF
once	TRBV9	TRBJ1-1	CASSVTGTGVTEAFF
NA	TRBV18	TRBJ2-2	CASSRIAGENTGELFF
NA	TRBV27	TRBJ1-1	CASKDRVRSEAFF
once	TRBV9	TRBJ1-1	CASSRDTFMNTEAFF
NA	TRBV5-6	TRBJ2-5	CASSPTSGGGLETQYF
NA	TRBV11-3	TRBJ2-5	CASSFRGEETQYF
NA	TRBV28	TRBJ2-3	CASTLPGQSSTDTQYF
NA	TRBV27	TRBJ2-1	CASTPGLAKHNEQFF
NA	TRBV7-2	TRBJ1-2	CASSLRDRAYGYTF
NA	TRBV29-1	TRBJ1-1	CSVVLQGAGPEAFF
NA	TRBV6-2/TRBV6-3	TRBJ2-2	CASSRQGVLNTGELFF
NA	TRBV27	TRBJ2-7	CASSSFETVDEQYF
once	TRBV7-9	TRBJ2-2	CASSSRDRGIGGELFF
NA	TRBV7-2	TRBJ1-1	CASSLIRGLGNTEAFF
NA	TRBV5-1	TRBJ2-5	CASTSHRTVGLPKETQYF
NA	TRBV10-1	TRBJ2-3	CASSQTSGGRTDTQYF
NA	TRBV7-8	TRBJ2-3	CASKMGPSGGFRADTQYF
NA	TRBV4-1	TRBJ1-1	CASSQSRGGGLGTEAFF
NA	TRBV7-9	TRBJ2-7	CASSLNVEAAEQYF